Listed below are T cell receptor beta chains from one sample, sequenced in a study of regulatory T cells in long-lasting Graves disease. MiXCR was run by TCRdb on the multiplex PCR reads, yielding one entry per CDR3 protein. The sample yields roughly 510,000 distinct CDR3 sequences, about 15% seen once. These sequences were also reported in another study, on T cells in Graves' hyperthyroidism and ophthalmopathy.

Here the sequenced sample was peripheral blood mononuclear cells (PBMCs), taken at new diagnosis, from a patient treated with antithyroid drugs. Every receptor here comes from a young man with Graves disease. Each CDR3 is given with its conserved first and last residue. Each record gives: clone size, J gene, D gene, V gene, CDR3 DNA, CDR3 protein. D genes are given only for firm matches. Size values are once, few and many counts, or a class for expanded clones, and some rows have none.

size: few; J: TRBJ1-4; D: TRBD1; V: TRBV20-1; DNA: TGCAGTGCTAGGGACAGGGTGACTGAAAAACTGTTTTTT; CDR3: CSARDRVTEKLFF
size: few; J: TRBJ2-5; D: NA; V: TRBV3-1; DNA: TGTGCCCGCAGCCCCTTCGAAGAGACCCAGTACTTC; CDR3: CARSPFEETQYF
size: once; J: TRBJ1-2; D: TRBD1; V: TRBV30; DNA: TGTGCCTGGAGTCGAAACAGGGGTGATGGCTACACCTTC; CDR3: CAWSRNRGDGYTF
size: few; J: TRBJ2-3; D: NA; V: TRBV3-1; DNA: TGTGCCAGCAGCCAAGGGGACACCAGCACAGATACGCAGTATTTT; CDR3: CASSQGDTSTDTQYF
size: many; J: TRBJ1-6; D: TRBD1; V: TRBV6-5; DNA: TGTGCCAGCAGTTTGACGGGACAGATCCACTCACCCCTCCACTTT; CDR3: CASSLTGQIHSPLHF
size: many; J: TRBJ2-3; D: NA; V: TRBV27; DNA: TGTGCCAGCTGGCTGGAGAGGGGCACAGATACGCAGTATTTT; CDR3: CASWLERGTDTQYF
size: NA; J: TRBJ2-2; D: TRBD2; V: TRBV5-1; DNA: TGCGCCAGCAGATTGAGCGGGAGTACGACCGGGGAGCTGTTTTTT; CDR3: CASRLSGSTTGELFF
size: few; J: TRBJ2-1; D: TRBD2; V: TRBV20-1; DNA: TGCAGTGCCCCAGGGGGTAGCGGGAGGGTCTATGAGCAGTTCTTC; CDR3: CSAPGGSGRVYEQFF
size: NA; J: TRBJ1-4; D: TRBD1; V: TRBV30; DNA: TGTGCCTGGAGCGCCGGGACAGGGTATAATGAAAAACTGTTTTTT; CDR3: CAWSAGTGYNEKLFF
size: many; J: TRBJ1-1; D: NA; V: TRBV7-9; DNA: TGTGCCAGCAGCTTAGCCGGGACGCTGAACACTGAAGCTTTCTTT; CDR3: CASSLAGTLNTEAFF
size: NA; J: TRBJ2-3; D: TRBD1; V: TRBV19; DNA: TGTGCCAGTACTGACAGGGTGGGCACAGATACGCAGTATTTT; CDR3: CASTDRVGTDTQYF
size: many; J: TRBJ2-3; D: NA; V: TRBV27; DNA: TGTGCCAGCAGGGAGGGACAATTCGACACAGATACGCAGTATTTT; CDR3: CASREGQFDTDTQYF
size: many; J: TRBJ2-7; D: NA; V: TRBV27; DNA: TGTGCCAGCACATCGGCAGAGCCAAGTAAAAGCAGCTCCTACGAGCAGTACTTC; CDR3: CASTSAEPSKSSSYEQYF
size: many; J: TRBJ2-5; D: NA; V: TRBV20-1; DNA: TGCAGTGCTAGAGTGGGCCGAGCGGAAGAGACCCAGTACTTC; CDR3: CSARVGRAEETQYF
size: NA; J: TRBJ1-1; D: NA; V: TRBV27; DNA: TGTGCCAGCAGTAGCGGGACGAGCACTGAAGCTTTCTTT; CDR3: CASSSGTSTEAFF
size: few; J: TRBJ2-2; D: TRBD2; V: TRBV19; DNA: TGTGCCAGTAGTATAGCGGCGCGACTAGCGGGAGGCACCGGGGAGCTGTTTTTT; CDR3: CASSIAARLAGGTGELFF
size: many; J: TRBJ1-5; D: NA; V: TRBV20-1; DNA: TGCAGTGCCCAGAGGGGAGCCCCGGAGCAGCCCCAGCATTTT; CDR3: CSAQRGAPEQPQHF
size: NA; J: TRBJ2-5; D: TRBD2; V: TRBV11-3; DNA: TGTGCCAGCAGCTTTAGCGGGAGAGAAGAGACCCAGTACTTC; CDR3: CASSFSGREETQYF
size: many; J: TRBJ2-7; D: TRBD1; V: TRBV2; DNA: TGTGCCAGCAGACCCGGGACAGGGTTTGAGGAGCAGTACTTC; CDR3: CASRPGTGFEEQYF
size: many; J: TRBJ2-5; D: TRBD2; V: TRBV11-2; DNA: TGTGCCACCCGAGCGGGAGGGCAAGAGACCCAGTACTTC; CDR3: CATRAGGQETQYF
size: NA; J: TRBJ2-1; D: NA; V: TRBV5-1; DNA: TGCGCCAGCAGCTTGATATTGGGGAGCTCCTACAATGAGCAGTTCTTC; CDR3: CASSLILGSSYNEQFF
size: NA; J: TRBJ1-2; D: TRBD1; V: TRBV24-1; DNA: TGTGCCACCAGTGATTCGAGACAGGGGGCCTTTGGCTACACCTTC; CDR3: CATSDSRQGAFGYTF
size: NA; J: TRBJ2-7; D: TRBD1; V: TRBV29-1; DNA: TGCAGCGTTACGGGACAGACCTACGAGCAGTACTTC; CDR3: CSVTGQTYEQYF
size: few; J: TRBJ1-2; D: NA; V: TRBV10-1; DNA: TGCGCCAGCAGTGAGCACAGATGGTATGGCTACACCTTC; CDR3: CASSEHRWYGYTF
size: many; J: TRBJ2-7; D: TRBD1; V: TRBV7-9; DNA: TGTGCCAGCGGCACCTTGGGACAGAACTACGAGCAGTACTTC; CDR3: CASGTLGQNYEQYF
size: many; J: TRBJ2-3; D: NA; V: TRBV30; DNA: TGTGCCTGGGGCAGGAGGGCAGATACGCAGTATTTT; CDR3: CAWGRRADTQYF
size: many; J: TRBJ2-3; D: NA; V: TRBV20-1; DNA: TGCAGTGCTAGACCTTTTATGGAGGGCCTAGATACGCAGTATTTT; CDR3: CSARPFMEGLDTQYF
size: NA; J: TRBJ2-1; D: TRBD1; V: TRBV28; DNA: TGTGCCAGCAGTTTGGGGCGGGGACAGGGACTCTACAATGAGCAGTTCTTC; CDR3: CASSLGRGQGLYNEQFF
size: NA; J: TRBJ1-1; D: NA; V: TRBV18; DNA: TGTGCCAGCTCACCGGGACACACGAACACTGAAGCTTTCTTT; CDR3: CASSPGHTNTEAFF
size: few; J: TRBJ2-7; D: TRBD1; V: TRBV4-1; DNA: TGCGCCAGCAGCCAGCAATACAGGGGACCGTACGAGCAGTACTTC; CDR3: CASSQQYRGPYEQYF
size: few; J: TRBJ1-2; D: NA; V: TRBV6-5; DNA: TGTGCCAGCAGTTACTCGGGTTACTCCTATGGCTACACCTTC; CDR3: CASSYSGYSYGYTF
size: many; J: TRBJ2-1; D: TRBD2; V: TRBV20-1; DNA: TGCAGTGCTTGGACTAGCGGGAAACCGGTGAATGAGCAGTTCTTC; CDR3: CSAWTSGKPVNEQFF
size: many; J: TRBJ1-2; D: NA; V: TRBV7-9; DNA: TGTGCCAGCAGCTTAGTAGAAGACTATGGCTACACCTTC; CDR3: CASSLVEDYGYTF
size: NA; J: TRBJ1-1; D: NA; V: TRBV6-1; DNA: TGTGCCAGCAGTGAATATCCCGGGGGCGACGAGAACACTGAAGCTTTCTTT; CDR3: CASSEYPGGDENTEAFF
size: NA; J: TRBJ2-7; D: NA; V: TRBV12-3/TRBV12-4; DNA: TGTGCCAGCAGCCCCACAGGGTTCCGCGAGCAGTACTTC; CDR3: CASSPTGFREQYF
size: NA; J: TRBJ1-2; D: NA; V: TRBV20-1; DNA: TGCAGTGCTAACAGCTATGGCTACACCTTC; CDR3: CSANSYGYTF
size: NA; J: TRBJ2-5; D: TRBD2; V: TRBV30; DNA: TGTGCCTGGAGGGCGGGAGGGGAGACCCAGTACTTC; CDR3: CAWRAGGETQYF
size: many; J: TRBJ2-7; D: TRBD2; V: TRBV7-8; DNA: TGTGCCAGCAGCCCCAGTAGCCCCCAACTAGCGGGGGAGCAGTACTTC; CDR3: CASSPSSPQLAGEQYF
size: once; J: TRBJ1-2; D: NA; V: TRBV7-9; DNA: TGTGCCAGCAGCTCCCCCCGACCTTATGGCTACACCTTC; CDR3: CASSSPRPYGYTF
size: many; J: TRBJ2-7; D: NA; V: TRBV2; DNA: TGTGCCAGCAGTGAGATGGTAGCGGCCTACGAGCAGTACTTC; CDR3: CASSEMVAAYEQYF
size: many; J: TRBJ2-5; D: NA; V: TRBV12-3/TRBV12-4; DNA: TGTGCCAGCAGTTTAACTCTGTTTGCGGAGACCCAGTACTTC; CDR3: CASSLTLFAETQYF
size: NA; J: TRBJ2-5; D: NA; V: TRBV2; DNA: TGTGCCAGCGGTCCCGTTCAAGAGACCCAGTACTTC; CDR3: CASGPVQETQYF
size: NA; J: TRBJ2-1; D: NA; V: TRBV20-1; DNA: TGCAGTGCTAGAGCGGATTCCTACAATGAGCAGTTCTTC; CDR3: CSARADSYNEQFF
size: many; J: TRBJ2-1; D: NA; V: TRBV12-3/TRBV12-4; DNA: TGTGCCAGCAGTCACAGAATCCATCAGGGAGAGCAGTTCTTC; CDR3: CASSHRIHQGEQFF
size: NA; J: TRBJ2-5; D: TRBD1; V: TRBV15; DNA: TGTGCCACCAGCAGAGATAAAGGGACAGTGGAGACCCAGTACTTC; CDR3: CATSRDKGTVETQYF
size: NA; J: TRBJ2-3; D: NA; V: TRBV4-1; DNA: TGCGCCAGCAGCAGACGCTACGGGACTAGCACAGATACGCAGTATTTT; CDR3: CASSRRYGTSTDTQYF
size: few; J: TRBJ2-5; D: TRBD1; V: TRBV20-1; DNA: TGCAGTGCCCAGCGGGGACAGGGCCGGGAGACCCAGTACTTC; CDR3: CSAQRGQGRETQYF
size: NA; J: TRBJ1-6; D: NA; V: TRBV5-1; DNA: TGCGCCAGCAGCCCGGGAGGGGGGATTAATTCACCCCTCCACTTT; CDR3: CASSPGGGINSPLHF
size: NA; J: TRBJ2-1; D: TRBD1; V: TRBV5-1; DNA: TGCGCCAGCTACGGGACAGGGGATTACAATGAGCAGTTCTTC; CDR3: CASYGTGDYNEQFF